This entry lists 19 T cell receptor beta chains sequenced from one sample in a study of cytomegalovirus exposure and HLA in healthy donors. The PCR used 60 Vbeta and 13 Jbeta primers. Sequencing used immunoSEQ multiplex PCR; TCRdb keeps in-frame clones, though not all of them. Of 230,000 or so clones detected, over 90% appear once; the ten largest clones hold about 1.7%. Source material: PBMCs. Receptors were obtained from a girl aged 2 to 9 in good health and CMV-seronegative.

The genes are TRBV6-5 and TRBJ2-1; 9 bases fit TRBD2. The trim removed 0 bases at V and 7 bases at J, leaving 1 base unmatched. The germline V gene has CDR1 MNHEY and CDR2 SVGAGI. This CDR3 is built from 14 residues. The CDR3 nucleotides read TGTGCCAGCAGTTACTCTACTAGCGGGAATGAGCAGTTCTTC. It translates to CASSYSTSGNEQFF.

The CDR3 region has the DNA TGTGCCAGCAGGTGGACTAGCGGGAGAACTGAGCAGTTCTTC. It specifies CASRWTSGRTEQFF. The V call is TRBV6-1, the J call TRBJ2-1; 13 bases map to TRBD2. The CDR3 extends over 14 amino acids. The junction had 5 bases not matched to a gene; V was cut back by 6 bases and J by 9 bases. Germline CDR1 is MNHNS and CDR2 is SASEGT.

V usage is TRBV5-6 and J usage is TRBJ1-1; possible D gene TRBD1, 5 bases. Germline CDR1 SGHDT, CDR2 YYEEEE. The CDR3 is made up of 18 amino acids. The V gene lost 5 bases and the J gene lost 0 bases, with 23 bases spanning the gap. CDR3 amino acids: CASRAAPSQGIMNTEAFF. Written as DNA, the CDR3 is TGTGCCAGCAGAGCTGCCCCGAGTCAGGGAATCATGAACACTGAAGCTTTCTTT.

This CDR3 reads CASSMALAVRQPSSYEQYF. Here the CDR3 DNA reads TGTGCCAGTAGTATGGCCCTGGCGGTGAGGCAGCCGAGCTCCTACGAGCAGTACTTC. The chain employs TRBV19 and TRBJ2-7; D uncertain. Trimming cost V 3 bases and J 0 bases, with 24 bases left between them. Germline V lookup: CDR1 LNHDA, CDR2 SQIVND (reference sequence). The CDR3 extends over 19 amino acids.

The gene calls are TRBV7-3 and TRBJ2-1; D perhaps matches TRBD2 (6 bases). Trimming shortened V by 4 bases and J by 8 bases, and 18 bases separated the two germline ends. This CDR3 comprises 15 residues. Germline CDR1 SGHTA, CDR2 FQGTGA. In DNA, the CDR3 is TGTGCCAGCAGCTCCCAAGGAGGGGAGAGGGATGAGCAGTTCTTC. Protein sequence: CASSSQGGERDEQFF.

The chain combines TRBV6-4 with TRBJ2-7, with unresolved D. V dropped 8 bases and J dropped 3 bases, with 11 bases sitting between them. The germline gives CDR1 MRHNA, CDR2 SNTAGT. This CDR3 contains 12 residues. The chain's CDR3 is CASDDTCYEQYF. The CDR3 DNA reads as TGTGCCAGCGACGACACCTGCTACGAGCAGTACTTC.

This chain joins TRBV6-5 and TRBJ2-7, with 14 bases aligning to TRBD2. J lost 9 bases, V lost 6 bases, and 7 bases had no gene match. The V gene's germline CDR1 is MNHEY and CDR2 SVGAGI. This CDR3 has 14 residues. Here the CDR3 DNA reads TGTGCCAGCAGGGGGACTAGCGGGGGCCCGGGGCAGTACTTC. Residues: CASRGTSGGPGQYF.

The rearrangement uses TRBV6-1 and TRBJ2-7; TRBD2 is a possible D gene (5 bases). From germline, CDR1 is MNHNS and CDR2 SASEGT. The V gene lost 7 bases and the J gene lost 0 bases, with 13 bases spanning the gap. The CDR3 spans 14 residues. The CDR3 here is CASKPGLASYEQYF. CDR3 nucleotide sequence: TGTGCCAGCAAACCAGGACTGGCCTCCTACGAGCAGTACTTC.

The chain couples TRBV19 to TRBJ1-5, with D possibly TRBD1 on 5 matching bases. The CDR3 length is 12 residues. The germline V gene has CDR1 LNHDA and CDR2 SQIVND (reference sequence). The CDR3 reads CASGQGGQPQHF. As DNA, the CDR3 is TGTGCGAGCGGGCAGGGTGGCCAGCCCCAGCATTTT.

The genes are TRBV5-6 and TRBJ2-2; D call uncertain. This CDR3 has 14 residues. With 4 bases removed from V and 0 bases from J, the gap between germline ends came to 7 bases. Germline V gives CDR1 SGHDT, CDR2 YYEEEE. The CDR3 bases are TGTGCCAGCAGCATAGACACGAACACCGGGGAGCTGTTTTTT. Translating gives CASSIDTNTGELFF. The variable domain in full, completed from reference TRBV5-6 and TRBJ2-2, reads DAGVTQSPTHLIKTRGQQVTLRCSPKSGHDTVSWYQQALGQGPQFIFQYYEEEERQRGNFPDRFSGHQFPNYSSELNVNALLLGDSALYLCASSIDTNTGELFFGEGSRLTVL.

This rearrangement joins TRBV4-1 to TRBJ1-2, with unresolved D. This CDR3 has 17 amino acids. Between the trimmed V and J ends, which lost 0 bases and 6 bases, there was a span of 20 bases. CDR1 is MGHRA and CDR2 is YSYEKL in the germline V gene. The CDR3, as DNA: TGCGCCAGCAGCCAAGAGGTCTCGGCGGACCTCGGGGATGGCTACACCTTC. Translated: CASSQEVSADLGDGYTF.

The chain uses TRBV28 and TRBJ2-1; TRBD1 matches 7 bases. CDR1 MDHEN and CDR2 SYDVKM come from the germline V gene. J was trimmed by 16 bases and V by 6 bases; bases with no gene match: 12. The CDR3 contains 12 residues. CDR3 DNA: TGTGCCAGCAGCCCGACGACAGGGTTTTTATTCTTC. Protein product: CASSPTTGFLFF.

V usage is TRBV14 and J usage is TRBJ1-1; possibly TRBD1 for D (5 bases). This CDR3 comprises 17 residues. V lost 0 bases to trimming and J lost 1 base, with 15 bases between them. CDR1 is SGHDN and CDR2 is FVKESK in the germline V gene. The CDR3 here is CASSQDLGALPNTEAFF. The CDR3 DNA reads as TGTGCCAGCAGCCAAGATCTTGGGGCCCTTCCGAACACTGAAGCTTTCTTT.

This rearrangement joins TRBV29-1 to TRBJ2-2; 10 bases fit TRBD1. There are 14 residues in the CDR3. The V and J ends lost 1 base and 5 bases, in that order; junction bases with no gene match: 1. CDR1 SQVTM and CDR2 ANQGSEA come from the germline V gene. CDR3 loop: CSVEVDRGTGELFF. The CDR3 bases are TGCAGCGTTGAAGTGGACAGGGGGACCGGGGAGCTGTTTTTT.

The chain joins TRBV11-2 to TRBJ2-3; 7 nucleotides line up with TRBD2. From germline, CDR1 is SGHAT and CDR2 FQNNGV. This CDR3 comprises 19 residues. J gave up 3 bases and V 5 bases, and 20 bases lay outside the gene matches. Here the CDR3 reads CASSHIVGGRPRGTDTQYF. Written as DNA, the CDR3 is TGTGCCAGCAGCCATATTGTGGGGGGGAGGCCAAGGGGAACAGATACGCAGTATTTT.

The chain couples TRBV19 to TRBJ2-1; 10 bases are shared with TRBD1. V dropped 6 bases and J dropped 6; count of bases not matched to a gene: 11. CDR3 size: 16 residues. Looked up from germline, CDR1 is LNHDA and CDR2 is SQIVND (reference sequence). The CDR3 coding sequence is TGTGCCAGTAGCAGACCGCCGGGACAGGGGATCAATGAGCAGTTCTTC. Translated, it gives CASSRPPGQGINEQFF. The whole variable domain, remainder taken from reference TRBV19 and TRBJ2-1, is DGGITQSPKYLFRKEGQNVTLSCEQNLNHDAMYWYRQDPGQGLRLIYYSQIVNDFQKGDIAEGYSVSREKKESFPLTVTSAQKNPTAFYLCASSRPPGQGINEQFFGPGTRLTVL.

The chain combines TRBV5-6 with TRBJ1-1, with D hard to call. This CDR3 region has 11 residues. From germline, CDR1 is SGHDT and CDR2 YYEEEE. V shed 2 bases and J shed 4 bases, with 3 bases lying between them. DNA for the CDR3: TGTGCCAGCAGCTTTCTCACTGAAGCTTTCTTT. Amino acid sequence: CASSFLTEAFF. Drawing the rest from reference TRBV5-6 and TRBJ1-1, the complete variable domain is DAGVTQSPTHLIKTRGQQVTLRCSPKSGHDTVSWYQQALGQGPQFIFQYYEEEERQRGNFPDRFSGHQFPNYSSELNVNALLLGDSALYLCASSFLTEAFFGQGTRLTVV.

This clone was detected only once. This chain joins TRBV7-6 and TRBJ2-1, with a tentative D call TRBD1 (6 bases). Germline-derived CDR1 and CDR2 are SGHVS and FNYEAQ. CDR3 length equals 14 residues. Trimming pared 1 base from V and 4 bases from J, leaving 8 bases between. The CDR3 is CASSLGGQYNEQFF. The CDR3 region has the DNA TGTGCCAGCAGCTTAGGGGGACAATACAATGAGCAGTTCTTC. The full variable domain, in which reference TRBV7-6 and TRBJ2-1 provide the parts outside the CDR3, is GAGVSQSPRYKVTKRGQDVALRCDPISGHVSLYWYRQALGQGPEFLTYFNYEAQQDKSGLPNDRFSAERPEGSISTLTIQRTEQRDSAMYRCASSLGGQYNEQFFGPGTRLTVL.

The chain carries TRBV19 and TRBJ2-1, with D perhaps matching TRBD2 (6 bases). Germline CDR1 reads LNHDA; CDR2 reads SQIVND (reference sequence). This CDR3 is 15 amino acids long. The ends were cut back, 4 bases at V and 7 bases at J, with 17 bases in the middle. Here the CDR3 reads CASSNLRTEGNEQFF. The CDR3 DNA sequence: TGTGCCAGTAGTAACTTGAGGACGGAGGGGAATGAGCAGTTCTTC.